This TCR beta chain was obtained from a study of CDR3 diversity in severe acne (dated by TCRdb to between 2019 and 2020). This clonotype has a count of ten or more. Its antigen is unknown. Base-call qualities are not available, and no considerably larger clone is one nucleotide away. The library was generated by PCR. The sample was run on an Illumina HiSeq 2000. In TCRdb, the public reads were trimmed at Q25 with fastp and aligned with MiXCR, with productive beta chains retained. All rows with the same CDR3 protein become a single entry with the most common DNA and genes. This sample gives approximately 90,000 distinct CDR3 sequences in total; roughly 49% of them show up just once. The ten largest clones add up to under 14% of the sample. The CDR3 covers 14 residues, taking in both the cysteine and the phenylalanine. The DNA shown is the 42-base CDR3, in frame from base 1. The V end loses 1 base and the J end loses 2 bases, and a stretch of 7 bases separates them. The germline V gene encodes CDR1 LGHNT and CDR2 FRNRAP.

The sequence is built from TRBV12-5 and TRBJ2-3, with no confident D gene call. Sequenced: blood. The source is a male donor with severe acne vulgaris. The CDR3 loop reads CASGLDLPTDTQYF. The DNA sequence is as follows: TGTGCTAGTGGTTTGGACTTGCCCACAGATACGCAGTATTTT.